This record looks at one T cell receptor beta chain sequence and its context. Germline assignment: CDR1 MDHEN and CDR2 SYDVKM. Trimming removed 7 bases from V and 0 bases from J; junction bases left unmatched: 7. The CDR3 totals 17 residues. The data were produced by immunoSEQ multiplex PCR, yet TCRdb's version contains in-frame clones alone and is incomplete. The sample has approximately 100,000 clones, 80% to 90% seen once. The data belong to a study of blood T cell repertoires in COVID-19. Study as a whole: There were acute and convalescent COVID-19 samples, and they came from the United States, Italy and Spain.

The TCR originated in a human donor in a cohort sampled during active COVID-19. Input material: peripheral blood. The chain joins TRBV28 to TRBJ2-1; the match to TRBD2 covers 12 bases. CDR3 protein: CASTLSLAGGSYNEQFF. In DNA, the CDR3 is TGTGCCAGCACCTTGTCACTAGCGGGAGGCTCCTACAATGAGCAGTTCTTC.